This TCR beta chain originates from a study of T cell changes during pregnancy in multiple sclerosis. The repertoire was sequenced with immunoSEQ multiplex PCR; TCRdb's copy has only in-frame clones and lacks some. The repertoire holds tens of thousands of clones, approximately 92% seen once, with under 0.85% in the top ten. This CDR3 has 15 residues. Germline loops: CDR1 SGDLS, CDR2 YYNGEE. After removal of 4 bases from V and 9 bases from J, the junction contained 13 bases not matched to a gene. The TCR sequence derives from a female donor with multiple sclerosis, enrolled in a pregnancy study. Here the sequenced sample was CD4+ T cells from peripheral blood mononuclear cells, taken in the third trimester of pregnancy. The chain uses TRBV9 and TRBJ2-1; 7 nucleotides align to TRBD1. The CDR3, as DNA: TGTGCCAGCAGCCCTCGACAGGGTTTGGTCGGTGAGCAGTTCTTC. Amino acids: CASSPRQGLVGEQFF.